These 15 T cell receptor beta chains share one sample of origin, sequenced in a study of blood T cells in healthy people across ages. A second PCR, run for about 7 to 11 cycles, used a sample-barcoded 5' primer plus a J-beta primer mix. TCRdb fed the 5' RACE reads into MiXCR, producing one record per CDR3 protein. Of approximately 880,000 distinct CDR3 sequences in the sample, under 50% were seen once. Sequenced material: blood. These receptors were obtained from a man aged 30 to 39 in good health.

V usage is TRBV29-1 and J usage is TRBJ2-7; 8 bases are shared with TRBD1. Germline lookup yields CDR1 SQVTM and CDR2 ANQGSEA. This CDR3 has 15 residues. With 3 bases clipped from V and 3 bases from J, the junction kept 10 bases outside the gene matches. CDR3 in amino acids: CSVEARQGIGYEQYF. The CDR3 DNA is TGCAGCGTTGAGGCCAGACAGGGGATAGGCTACGAGCAGTACTTC.

The V call is TRBV25-1, the J call TRBJ1-2; no firm D call. The germline gives CDR1 MGHDK, CDR2 SYGVNS. This CDR3 has 14 amino acids. Trimming shortened V by 5 bases and J by 0 bases, and 10 bases separated the two germline ends. CDR3 sequence (DNA): TGTGCCAGCAGTAACAGTTGGGCTAACTATGGCTACACCTTC. The encoded protein is CASSNSWANYGYTF.

This clonotype was seen repeatedly, ten times or more. The V and J genes are TRBV11-2 and TRBJ2-1; D possibly corresponds to TRBD1 (6 bases). The germline gives CDR1 SGHAT, CDR2 FQNNGV. V dropped 8 bases and J dropped 2 bases, with 10 bases sitting between them. This CDR3 has 13 residues. CDR3 nucleotide sequence: TGTGCCAGCTTGGGGGCTCCCTACAATGAGCAGTTCTTC. It translates to CASLGAPYNEQFF.

This chain links TRBV7-2 with TRBJ2-1; 7 positions agree with TRBD1. The V gene's germline CDR1 is SGHTA and CDR2 FQGNSA. The junction had 13 bases not matched to a gene; V was cut back by 4 bases and J by 10 bases. This CDR3 region has 15 residues. CDR3 sequence reads: CASSSRQGRVGEQFF. The CDR3 DNA sequence: TGTGCCAGCAGCTCACGACAGGGTAGGGTCGGAGAGCAGTTCTTC.

This clonotype was observed once. The V gene is TRBV24-1, the J gene TRBJ2-3; TRBD1 might be the D (5 bases). Germline lookup yields CDR1 KGHDR and CDR2 SFDVKD. The CDR3 runs to 15 residues. Trimming shortened V by 2 bases and J by 3 bases, and 11 bases separated the two germline ends. The CDR3 reads CATSDWGGRTDTQYF. CDR3 bases: TGTGCCACCAGTGATTGGGGCGGTCGAACAGATACGCAGTATTTT.

The J gene is TRBJ2-3, the V gene TRBV19, with D uncertain. Looked up from germline, CDR1 is LNHDA and CDR2 is SQIVND (reference sequence). Trimming took 7 bases from V and 11 from J, leaving 16 bases between them. The CDR3 has 12 amino acids. CDR3 region: CASTMGESRQYF. The CDR3 DNA follows: TGTGCCAGTACAATGGGCGAGTCGCGGCAGTATTTT. Looking up the rest from reference TRBV19 and TRBJ2-3 gives the full variable domain: DGGITQSPKYLFRKEGQNVTLSCEQNLNHDAMYWYRQDPGQGLRLIYYSQIVNDFQKGDIAEGYSVSREKKESFPLTVTSAQKNPTAFYLCASTMGESRQYFGPGTRLTVL.

This clonotype was recorded a few times. The chain employs TRBV6-2 or TRBV6-3 and TRBJ1-2; 7 bases line up with TRBD1. CDR1 and CDR2 from the germline V gene are MNHEY and SVGEGT. This CDR3 has 17 residues. Trimming at V came to 5 bases and at J to 2 bases, leaving 14 bases not matched to a gene. The CDR3, as DNA: TGTGCCAGCAGTCGAATTCCGGGACAGAGACAGAACTATGGCTACACCTTC. This encodes CASSRIPGQRQNYGYTF.

The chain combines TRBV29-1 with TRBJ1-2, with D uncertain. The CDR3 is 12 amino acids. V lost 2 bases and J 5 bases, leaving 9 bases between the germline ends. Germline V gene data show CDR1 as SQVTM and CDR2 as ANQGSEA. Here the CDR3 reads CSVERAEYGYTF. The CDR3 coding sequence is TGCAGCGTTGAACGGGCAGAGTATGGCTACACCTTC. The whole variable domain, remainder taken from reference TRBV29-1 and TRBJ1-2, is SAVISQKPSRDICQRGTSLTIQCQVDSQVTMMFWYRQQPGQSLTLIATANQGSEATYESGFVIDKFPISRPNLTFSTLTVSNMSPEDSSIYLCSVERAEYGYTFGSGTRLTVV.

This clonotype was observed a few times. The V call is TRBV12-3 or TRBV12-4, the J call TRBJ2-5; 11 nucleotides match TRBD1. CDR3 length: 15 amino acids. V dropped 3 bases and J dropped 2; count of bases not matched to a gene: 2. CDR3 sequence: CASSLDRGQQETQYF. The CDR3 DNA sequence: TGTGCCAGCAGTTTGGACAGGGGGCAGCAAGAGACCCAGTACTTC.

The chain carries TRBV7-9 and TRBJ1-4; 11 bases line up with TRBD1. The CDR3 is 15 amino acids. CDR1 is SEHNR, CDR2 FQNEAQ, per germline (reference sequence). The V and J ends lost 5 bases and 7 bases, in that order; junction bases with no gene match: 6. CDR3 amino acids: CASSPGQGAAEKLFF. Here the CDR3 DNA reads TGTGCCAGCAGCCCAGGACAGGGGGCGGCTGAAAAACTGTTTTTT.

V usage is TRBV6-4 and J usage is TRBJ2-1; 12 bases align to TRBD2. CDR1 is MRHNA, CDR2 SNTAGT, per germline. The CDR3 sequence is 16 residues long. J lost 3 bases, V lost 4 bases, and 4 bases had no gene match. The CDR3 coding sequence is TGTGCCAGCAGTGCACGGACTAGCGGGGACTACAATGAGCAGTTCTTC. Translating it yields CASSARTSGDYNEQFF.

To note about this clonotype: It may be a read error: a sequence one base away is much more abundant. The V and J genes are TRBV5-1 and TRBJ2-1, with TRBD2 as a possible D gene (5 bases). Germline CDR1 reads SGHRS; CDR2 reads YFSETQ. The CDR3 runs to 14 residues. Trimming removed 5 bases from V and 13 bases from J, with 22 bases in between. CDR3 in amino acids: CASSLLGEQETQFF. DNA for the CDR3: TGCGCCAGCAGTTTATTGGGAGAACAAGAGACCCAGTTCTTC.

Only a few counts were recorded for this clonotype. The chain employs TRBV29-1 and TRBJ2-4, with unresolved D. Germline loops: CDR1 SQVTM, CDR2 ANQGSEA. V gave up 5 bases and J gave up 3 bases, with 11 bases separating them. This CDR3 contains 13 residues. CDR3 bases: TGCAGCGTTTACCCGGTGGGCAAAAACATTCAGTACTTC. This sequence encodes CSVYPVGKNIQYF.

The chain employs TRBV29-1 and TRBJ2-4; 11 bases match TRBD1. Germline V gene sequence: CDR1 SQVTM, CDR2 ANQGSEA. The ends lost 3 bases at V and 8 bases at J; junction bases unmatched: 6. CDR3 size: 14 residues. Written as DNA, the CDR3 is TGCAGCGTTGAGGACAGGGGGCGAGCGGACATTCAGTACTTC. Protein: CSVEDRGRADIQYF.

At least ten counts were recorded for this clonotype. This rearrangement joins TRBV20-1 to TRBJ2-1; weak D call: TRBD2 (7 bases). Trimming cost V 1 base and J 5 bases, with 12 bases left between them. Germline values: CDR1 DFQATT, CDR2 SNEGSKA (reference sequence). The CDR3 extends over 14 amino acids. CDR3 sequence reads: CSARAGGPHNEQFF. In DNA form, the CDR3 reads TGCAGTGCTAGAGCGGGGGGCCCCCACAATGAGCAGTTCTTC.